One and the same sample provided the 10 T cell receptor beta chains below, sequenced in a study of blood T cells in healthy people across ages. Then a second PCR, running roughly 6 to 12 cycles, was carried out with a sample-barcoded 5' primer and a J-beta primer mix. TCRdb itself ran the 5' RACE reads through MiXCR, one entry per CDR3 protein. The repertoire holds about 1.1 million distinct CDR3 sequences, with around two fifths as singletons. Sequences were obtained from blood. The receptors derive from a man aged 18 to 35 in good health.

About this clonotype itself: A clone one base away is much larger, so this may be a read error. The V gene is TRBV6-2 or TRBV6-3, the J gene TRBJ1-1; TRBD1 matches 7 bases. Germline V lookup: CDR1 MNHEY, CDR2 SVGEGT. The ends lost 2 bases at V and 1 base at J; junction bases unmatched: 1. This CDR3 has 14 residues. The CDR3 DNA reads TGTGCCAGCAGTTACAAGGGGGCGAACACTGAAGCTTTCTTT. Residues: CASSYKGANTEAFF.

The gene calls are TRBV21-1 and TRBJ1-2. TRBV21-1 is annotated as a pseudogene. CDR3 length: 14 residues. As DNA, the CDR3 is TGTGCCAGCAGCAAAGGTCACAGCACTTATGGCTACACCTTC. This encodes CASSKGHSTYGYTF.

V and J are TRBV3-1 and TRBJ1-1; D is undetermined. Deletions cut 1 base from V and 5 bases from J, with 5 bases between. CDR1 is LGHDT, CDR2 YNNKEL, per germline (reference sequence). The CDR3 runs to 12 residues. The CDR3 DNA sequence: TGTGCCAGCAGCCAAGGCCTTACTGAAGCTTTCTTT. Translating it yields CASSQGLTEAFF.

This clonotype has more than one count but fewer than ten. A single base separates this from a much larger clone, so it may be a read error. This chain connects TRBV4-2 to TRBJ2-1; 7 positions match TRBD2. The J call may be faulty, since TRBJ2-7 better matches the DNA end. The CDR3 totals 19 residues. Per germline, CDR1 LGHNA and CDR2 YNFKEQ. CDR3 DNA: TGTGCCAGCAGCCAAGATGGGGGGGGAGAACGGTCCGTCTACAATGAGCAGTACTTC. Translating it yields CASSQDGGGERSVYNEQYF.

The table lists this clonotype with a few counts. The chain recombines TRBV4-3 with TRBJ2-2; D is perhaps TRBD1 (6 bases). Deletions cut 0 bases from V and 4 bases from J, with 9 bases between. Germline V lookup: CDR1 LGHNA, CDR2 YSLEER. CDR3 length: 15 amino acids. DNA for the CDR3: TGCGCCAGCAGCCAAGATACAGGGTCCACCGGGGAGCTGTTTTTT. This sequence encodes CASSQDTGSTGELFF.

This clonotype appeared once. The rearrangement uses TRBV5-1 and TRBJ2-2, with 7 bases fitting TRBD1. This CDR3 comprises 15 residues. CDR1 SGHRS and CDR2 YFSETQ come from the germline V gene. Unmatched junction bases numbered 7, after V lost 4 bases and J lost 4 bases. The CDR3, as DNA: TGCGCCAGCAGCCCACAGGGGTGGGGCACCGGGGAGCTGTTTTTT. It translates to CASSPQGWGTGELFF.

This clonotype was seen a few times. This sequence joins TRBV5-6 and TRBJ2-3; D is uncertain. The CDR3 is 15 residues long. V was pared by 0 bases and J by 2 bases, with 10 bases between. In germline, CDR1 is SGHDT, CDR2 YYEEEE. The CDR3 sequence is CASSLAVGLTDTQYF. CDR3 sequence (DNA): TGTGCCAGCAGCTTGGCCGTAGGCCTCACAGATACGCAGTATTTT.

The CDR3 DNA is TGTGCCAGCATTCGAAGTGCGGCTACCTGGGATACGCAGTATTTT. It codes for CASIRSAATWDTQYF. This chain uses TRBV7-2 with TRBJ2-3; D is unclear. CDR1 SGHTA and CDR2 FQGNSA come from the germline V gene. Trimming pared 7 bases from V and 6 bases from J, leaving 20 bases between. The CDR3 spans 15 residues.

Comments on this clonotype: Mismatch with germline at one junction end may stem from a read error. The chain couples TRBV3-1 to TRBJ2-5; D is possibly TRBD2 (6 bases). The CDR3 loop spans 12 amino acids. The germline gives CDR1 LGHDT, CDR2 YNNKEL (reference sequence). DNA for the CDR3: TGTGCCAACAGCCAAGATGCGGAGGGCCGGTACTTC. Encoded protein: CANSQDAEGRYF.

The V gene is TRBV27, the J gene TRBJ2-7; 7 nucleotides align to TRBD1. The V segment lost 5 bases and the J segment 2 bases; nucleotides outside the gene matches: 9. The CDR3 extends over 15 amino acids. Germline values: CDR1 MNHEY, CDR2 SMNVEV (reference sequence). DNA for the CDR3: TGTGCCAGCAGTGCCCGACAGGGATCGGCCTACGAGCAGTACTTC. Translating it yields CASSARQGSAYEQYF.